This T cell receptor beta chain comes out of a study of control samples from healthy donors and cancer patients (dated by TCRdb to the early 2020s). CDR1 LGHDT and CDR2 YNNKEL were looked up in the germline V gene (reference sequence). The CDR3 covers 15 residues, taking in both the cysteine and the phenylalanine. Only the CDR3 DNA stays, 45 bases, in frame from base 1. Deletion took 2 bases off V and 4 bases off J, with a span of 13 bases between the germline ends. Library preparation used the immunoSEQ multiplex PCR assay. The clones in this table, taken by TCRdb from immuneACCESS, are in-frame only. Not every clone is retained; where verified, under half of the shortfall comes from an unresolved V gene, and the cause of the rest is unknown. This sample holds around 94,000 clones; about 91% were observed only once. Under 3% of the sample lies in the top ten. A remark on this clone: No antigen is known for it. No much larger clonotype is one base removed from it; base qualities were not supplied.

This clonotype originated in a woman under 30 in good health. Recombination linked TRBV3-1 (or the pseudogene TRBV3-2) to TRBJ2-3; no D segment can be confidently identified. The specimen sequenced was blood. The CDR3 reads CASSQKISFADTQYF. The DNA reads TGTGCCAGCAGCCAAAAGATATCCTTTGCAGATACGCAGTATTTT.